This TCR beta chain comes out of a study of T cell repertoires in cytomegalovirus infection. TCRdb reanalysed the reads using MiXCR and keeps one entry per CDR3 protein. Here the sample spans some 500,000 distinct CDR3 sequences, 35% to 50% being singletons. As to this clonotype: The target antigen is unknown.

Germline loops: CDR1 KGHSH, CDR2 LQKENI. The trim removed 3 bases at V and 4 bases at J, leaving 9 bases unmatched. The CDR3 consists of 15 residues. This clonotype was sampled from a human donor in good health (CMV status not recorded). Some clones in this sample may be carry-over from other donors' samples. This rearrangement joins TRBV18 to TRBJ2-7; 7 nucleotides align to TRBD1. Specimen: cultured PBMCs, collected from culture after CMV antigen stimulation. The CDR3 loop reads CASSPGQRRPYEQYV. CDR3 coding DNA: TGTGCCAGCTCACCGGGACAGAGAAGGCCGTACGAGCAGTACGTC.